Below, 22 T cell receptor beta chains from the same sample are listed, as sequenced in a study of human thymus T cells. It was from resections taken during corrective heart surgery that the thymus tissue came. Clones were sequenced by immunoSEQ multiplex PCR, and TCRdb holds only the in-frame ones, with some missing. The sample includes some 130,000 clones, around 95% seen only once; the top ten take around 0.022%. The sample comprised thymus tissue. The source is a boy under two years old with a congenital heart defect but otherwise immunologically healthy.

The rearrangement links TRBV4-3 to TRBJ2-5; D tentatively reads TRBD1 or TRBD2 (6 bases each). Germline V CDR1 and CDR2: LGHNA, YSLEER. The germline V and J ends were trimmed by 0 bases and 0 bases, with 17 bases remaining between them. The CDR3 contains 18 residues. The CDR3 sequence is CASSQDLVGGSYQETQYF. CDR3 nucleotides: TGCGCCAGCAGCCAAGATTTGGTGGGGGGCTCGTACCAAGAGACCCAGTACTTC.

This clone was observed a single time. V gene TRBV28 combines with J gene TRBJ2-5; no reliable D call. Germline CDR1 and CDR2: MDHEN and SYDVKM. V lost 4 bases to trimming and J lost 3 bases, with 3 bases between them. The CDR3 is 11 residues long. CDR3 DNA sequence: TGTGCCAGCAGTTCCGAAGAGACCCAGTACTTC. Residues: CASSSEETQYF.

The V call is TRBV5-6, the J call TRBJ1-3; D uncertain. This CDR3 spans 16 amino acids. V was cut by 4 bases and J by 0 bases, with 14 bases left in between. Germline values: CDR1 SGHDT, CDR2 YYEEEE. The CDR3 loop is CASSQRARLSGNTIYF. DNA of the CDR3: TGTGCCAGCAGCCAAAGGGCCCGCCTCTCTGGAAACACCATATATTTT.

The chain links TRBV11-3 to TRBJ2-1, with D possibly matching TRBD2 (5 bases). CDR3 length: 14 amino acids. CDR1 is SGHNT, CDR2 YENEEA, per germline. Trimming removed 0 bases at V and 5 bases at J, with 8 bases between. CDR3: CASSLEASNNEQFF. In nucleotides, the CDR3 is TGTGCCAGCAGCTTAGAGGCTAGCAACAATGAGCAGTTCTTC.

This chain joins TRBV7-8 and TRBJ2-5, with D perhaps given as TRBD1 or TRBD2 (5 bases each). Germline assignment: CDR1 SGHVS and CDR2 FQNEAQ. Trimming removed 1 base from V and 6 bases from J, with 15 bases in between. The CDR3 is 15 amino acids. CDR3 nucleotide sequence: TGTGCCAGCAGCTTAGGGGGGACGCTCGGAAAGACCCAGTACTTC. This translates into CASSLGGTLGKTQYF.

V is TRBV5-1 and J is TRBJ2-3; 7 bases align to TRBD1. J gave up 0 bases and V 4 bases, and 14 bases lay outside the gene matches. The CDR3 totals 18 residues. Germline V gene lookup returns CDR1 SGHRS and CDR2 YFSETQ. CDR3 sequence reads: CASSPGTATHTSTDTQYF. DNA of the CDR3: TGCGCCAGCAGCCCCGGGACAGCTACTCACACTAGCACAGATACGCAGTATTTT.

The V and J genes are TRBV2 and TRBJ2-3, with D possibly TRBD1 on 8 matching bases. Deletions cut 1 base from V and 2 bases from J, with 22 bases between. The germline V gene encodes CDR1 SNHLY and CDR2 FYNNEI. This CDR3 region has 19 residues. DNA for the CDR3: TGTGCCAGCAGTGAAGAGGGCACAGGGGGGGTCAGACACACAGATACGCAGTATTTT. Amino acids: CASSEEGTGGVRHTDTQYF.

With respect to this clone: The same CDR3 is also encoded by other DNA sequences in this sample. The chain uses TRBV20-1 and TRBJ2-5; D unclear. This CDR3 is 10 amino acids long. Germline values: CDR1 DFQATT, CDR2 SNEGSKA (reference sequence). Trimming removed 0 bases at V and 4 bases at J, with 0 bases between. CDR3 in amino acids: CSAREETQYF. DNA of the CDR3: TGCAGTGCTAGAGAAGAGACCCAGTACTTC.

The chain employs TRBV4-2 and TRBJ1-4; maybe TRBD1 (5 bases). V lost 0 bases to trimming and J lost 7 bases, with 12 bases between them. The CDR3 is 15 amino acids. The germline gives CDR1 LGHNA, CDR2 YNFKEQ. The CDR3 reads CASSQESRVGEKLFF. The CDR3 DNA reads as TGTGCCAGCAGCCAAGAGAGCAGGGTGGGTGAAAAACTGTTTTTT.

V and J are TRBV6-1 and TRBJ2-2; TRBD1 is a possible D gene (6 bases). Germline V CDR1 and CDR2: MNHNS, SASEGT. The CDR3 runs to 11 residues. V shed 9 bases and J shed 9 bases, with 11 bases lying between them. The CDR3 nucleotides read TGTGCCAGTCAAGGGGGTCGGGAGCTGTTTTTT. This gives the protein CASQGGRELFF.

This chain uses TRBV5-1 with TRBJ2-3; 9 nucleotides line up with TRBD2. Germline-derived CDR1 and CDR2 are SGHRS and YFSETQ. There are 21 residues in the CDR3. The junction had 21 bases not matched to a gene; V was cut back by 4 bases and J by 0 bases. The CDR3 protein is CASSPGGFPGGGAGSTDTQYF. In DNA, the CDR3 is TGCGCCAGCAGCCCAGGAGGCTTCCCTGGCGGGGGGGCCGGGAGCACAGATACGCAGTATTTT.

This rearrangement joins TRBV28 to TRBJ2-1; D gene uncertain. CDR3 size: 12 residues. V was shortened by 10 bases and J by 1 base, with 8 bases between the two germline ends. Per the germline V gene, CDR1 is MDHEN and CDR2 is SYDVKM. The CDR3 DNA reads as TGTGCCATTCGGACGTCCTACAATGAGCAGTTCTTC. Translating it yields CAIRTSYNEQFF.

The J gene is TRBJ2-5, the V gene TRBV28; the match to TRBD1 covers 11 bases. The V and J ends lost 2 bases and 1 base, in that order; junction bases with no gene match: 9. Germline V gene sequence: CDR1 MDHEN, CDR2 SYDVKM. The CDR3 length is 18 residues. The CDR3 sequence: CASSLGPGTGGRQETQYF. The CDR3 DNA is TGTGCCAGCAGTTTAGGCCCGGGGACAGGGGGTCGCCAAGAGACCCAGTACTTC.

This chain uses TRBV10-1 with TRBJ1-2; D gene ambiguous. The CDR3 length is 14 residues. Germline lookup yields CDR1 WNHNN and CDR2 SYGVQD (reference sequence). The V end was cut by 1 base, the J end by 4 bases, with 10 bases between. CDR3 amino acids: CASSEFGRFYGYTF. The CDR3 nucleotides read TGCGCCAGCAGTGAGTTTGGCAGGTTCTATGGCTACACCTTC.

The chain recombines TRBV7-2 with TRBJ1-5, with D unresolved. This CDR3 is built from 14 residues. Germline V gene data show CDR1 as SGHTA and CDR2 as FQGNSA. Deletions cut 3 bases from V and 4 bases from J, with 10 bases between. The CDR3 loop reads CASSFRRENQPQHF. CDR3 in DNA: TGTGCCAGCAGCTTCCGACGAGAGAATCAGCCCCAGCATTTT.

The rearrangement links TRBV5-7 to TRBJ1-1; no clear D gene. TRBV5-7 is an open reading frame, and its role is uncertain. V lost 0 bases to trimming and J lost 4 bases, with 7 bases between them. The CDR3 consists of 13 residues. CDR3 in amino acids: CASSLGASTEAFF. As DNA, the CDR3 is TGTGCCAGCAGCTTGGGGGCGAGCACTGAAGCTTTCTTT.

The chain couples TRBV15 to TRBJ2-5; 7 bases fit TRBD1. This CDR3 is 15 amino acids long. J lost 3 bases, V lost 0 bases, and 4 bases had no gene match. Germline V CDR1 and CDR2: LNHNV, YYDKDF (reference sequence). CDR3 protein: CATSRDMGQKETQYF. As DNA, the CDR3 is TGTGCCACCAGCAGAGATATGGGACAGAAAGAGACCCAGTACTTC.

The chain uses TRBV29-1 and TRBJ1-6; D call uncertain. Germline CDR1 and CDR2: SQVTM and ANQGSEA. Between the trimmed V and J ends, which lost 6 bases and 6 bases, there was a span of 15 bases. The length of the CDR3 is 14 residues. In DNA form, the CDR3 reads TGCAGCGTCCGAGTAGGGTTAGCTAATTCACCCCTCCACTTT. It specifies CSVRVGLANSPLHF.

This clone was detected only once. The genes are TRBV15 and TRBJ2-3; 8 positions agree with TRBD1. This CDR3 is built from 21 residues. Germline trimming cut 3 bases from V and 0 bases from J; bases unmatched to any gene: 20. Germline V gene sequence: CDR1 LNHNV, CDR2 YYDKDF (reference sequence). The CDR3 is CATSSRGQGKSLTSSTDTQYF. The CDR3 DNA follows: TGTGCCACCAGCAGTCGCGGACAGGGAAAAAGCTTAACTTCTAGCACAGATACGCAGTATTTT. The full variable domain, completed using reference TRBV15 and TRBJ2-3, is DAMVIQNPRYQVTQFGKPVTLSCSQTLNHNVMYWYQQKSSQAPKLLFHYYDKDFNNEADTPDNFQSRRPNTSFCFLDIRSPGLGDTAMYLCATSSRGQGKSLTSSTDTQYFGPGTRLTVL.

This rearrangement joins TRBV28 to TRBJ1-6; D uncertain. Trimming took off 2 bases at V and 8 bases at J, with 10 bases between the two ends. Germline loops: CDR1 MDHEN, CDR2 SYDVKM. CDR3 length equals 14 residues. As DNA, the CDR3 is TGTGCCAGCAGTTTAGGGGAGGAAGATTCACCCCTCCACTTT. Amino acids: CASSLGEEDSPLHF.

This chain connects TRBV6-1 to TRBJ1-2; D unclear. The CDR3 has 13 amino acids. Per germline, CDR1 MNHNS and CDR2 SASEGT. V lost 8 bases to trimming and J lost 4 bases, with 14 bases between them. The CDR3 protein is CASLKGFRYGYTF. CDR3 DNA sequence: TGTGCCAGCCTAAAAGGTTTTCGCTATGGCTACACCTTC.

This clone was recorded once. The V gene is TRBV29-1, the J gene TRBJ2-1; D remains unclear. V dropped 0 bases and J dropped 0 bases, with 12 bases sitting between them. The CDR3 extends over 16 amino acids. Germline CDR1 is SQVTM and CDR2 is ANQGSEA. CDR3 coding DNA: TGCAGCGTTGAAGATCCGGCCCCAAGCTCCTACAATGAGCAGTTCTTC. Its translation is CSVEDPAPSSYNEQFF.